Presented here are 22 T cell receptor beta chains from one specimen sequenced in a study of T cell responses to AZD1222 COVID-19 vaccine. Sequenced by immunoSEQ multiplex PCR; TCRdb stores in-frame clones only, minus some. The sample has over 100,000 clones; over 75% are singletons. Sequences were derived from peripheral blood, sampled 28 days after the second dose of the MenACWY control vaccine. The receptor set was obtained from an adult who received the MenACWY meningococcal vaccine as a control.

V usage is TRBV4-3 and J usage is TRBJ1-1; tentative D call: TRBD1 (6 bases). Germline loops: CDR1 LGHNA, CDR2 YSLEER. V lost 0 bases and J 4 bases, leaving 9 bases between the germline ends. The CDR3 runs to 14 residues. The chain's CDR3 is CASSQEGGGTEAFF. The CDR3 coding sequence is TGCGCCAGCAGCCAAGAAGGGGGAGGCACTGAAGCTTTCTTT.

CDR3 in DNA: TGCGCCAGCAGCTCTCCTTACAGGGGCGAGACGTCCTACACCTTC. It codes for CASSSPYRGETSYTF. The genes are TRBV5-1 and TRBJ1-2; 7 bases align to TRBD1. Germline V gives CDR1 SGHRS, CDR2 YFSETQ. This CDR3 spans 15 amino acids. V gave up 3 bases and J gave up 10 bases; unmatched junction bases: 15.

The J gene is TRBJ1-3, the V gene TRBV11-2, with D maybe TRBD1 (5 bases). V shed 4 bases and J shed 3 bases, with 10 bases lying between them. Germline V gene sequence: CDR1 SGHAT, CDR2 FQNNGV. The CDR3 runs 14 residues. The CDR3 DNA sequence: TGTGCCAGCAGCTCCAGGGCAGATGGAAACACCATATATTTT. Translating gives CASSSRADGNTIYF.

The chain recombines TRBV19 with TRBJ2-5, with D possibly TRBD2 on 5 matching bases. Germline V gene data show CDR1 as LNHDA and CDR2 as SQIVND (reference sequence). This CDR3 spans 14 amino acids. The V end lost 5 bases, the J end lost 5 bases, and 15 bases lay between the germline ends. For the CDR3, the DNA is TGTGCCAGTAGTCCGCTGAGGGAAACGGAGACCCAGTACTTC. Encoded protein: CASSPLRETETQYF.

The V and J genes are TRBV5-8 and TRBJ2-3; no reliable D call. The CDR3 sequence is 15 residues long. Trimming removed 4 bases from V and 2 bases from J, with 14 bases in between. The V gene's germline CDR1 is SGHTS and CDR2 YDEGEE. The CDR3 reads CASSLLDIATDTQYF. CDR3 DNA: TGTGCCAGCAGCCTCCTCGACATAGCCACAGATACGCAGTATTTT.

This chain links TRBV27 with TRBJ2-7; 8 bases match TRBD1. CDR1 and CDR2 from the germline V gene are MNHEY and SMNVEV (reference sequence). V gave up 1 base and J gave up 5 bases; unmatched junction bases: 10. The CDR3 runs to 16 residues. The CDR3 is CASSLLRTGINHEQYF. The CDR3 coding sequence is TGTGCCAGCAGTTTATTGAGGACAGGGATTAACCACGAGCAGTACTTC.

The chain joins TRBV12-3 or TRBV12-4 to TRBJ2-3; 8 positions agree with TRBD2. Losses at the gene ends were 6 bases for V and 4 bases for J; bases not matched to a gene: 0. The CDR3 is 12 amino acids. CDR3 in amino acids: CASSGRADTQYF. CDR3 bases: TGTGCCAGCAGCGGGAGGGCAGATACGCAGTATTTT.

The chain is built from TRBV7-9 and TRBJ2-2; 7 bases are shared with TRBD1. Looked up from germline, CDR1 is SEHNR and CDR2 is FQNEAQ (reference sequence). Germline trimming cut 4 bases from V and 7 bases from J; bases unmatched to any gene: 9. CDR3 length: 15 residues. CDR3 in DNA: TGTGCCAGCAGCTCTTCCACTACAGGGGACGGGGAGCTGTTTTTT. Translating it yields CASSSSTTGDGELFF.

This chain uses TRBV5-8 with TRBJ2-2; no reliable D call. Deletions cut 0 bases from V and 0 bases from J, with 3 bases between. Germline assignment: CDR1 SGHTS and CDR2 YDEGEE. This CDR3 region has 14 residues. The CDR3 nucleotides read TGTGCCAGCAGCTTGGTCCCGAACACCGGGGAGCTGTTTTTT. Protein product: CASSLVPNTGELFF.

The chain is built from TRBV19 and TRBJ2-7; 9 positions match TRBD2. The CDR3 covers 17 residues. CDR1 is LNHDA and CDR2 is SQIVND in the germline V gene (reference sequence). With 3 bases clipped from V and 0 bases from J, the junction kept 9 bases outside the gene matches. The CDR3, as DNA: TGTGCCAGTAGTATCGCGTTAGCGGGAGTGGCCTCCTACGAGCAGTACTTC. Amino acid sequence: CASSIALAGVASYEQYF.

This clone occurred once. V gene TRBV2 combines with J gene TRBJ2-7; 9 bases line up with TRBD2. The germline CDR1 and CDR2 sequences are SNHLY and FYNNEI. The trim removed 6 bases at V and 6 bases at J, leaving 12 bases unmatched. This CDR3 is built from 15 residues. CDR3 sequence: CASRESGRTLSEQYF. The CDR3 DNA reads TGTGCCAGCAGAGAAAGCGGGAGGACCCTCTCCGAGCAGTACTTC.

The chain combines TRBV18 with TRBJ1-6, with a possible D match to TRBD1 (5 bases). The V gene's germline CDR1 is KGHSH and CDR2 LQKENI. V shed 2 bases and J shed 10 bases, with 12 bases lying between them. The CDR3 is made up of 14 amino acids. CDR3 nucleotide sequence: TGTGCCAGCTCACCAACCAGGGAGGGGTCACCCCTCCACTTT. Its translation is CASSPTREGSPLHF.

The chain couples TRBV30 to TRBJ1-1; 7 bases map to TRBD1. This CDR3 has 12 residues. Looked up from germline, CDR1 is GTSNPN and CDR2 is SVGIG (reference sequence). The junction had 6 bases not matched to a gene; V was cut back by 3 bases and J by 8 bases. CDR3 sequence reads: CAWRPMGQEAFF. The DNA for the CDR3 is TGTGCCTGGAGGCCGATGGGACAGGAAGCTTTCTTT.

This sequence joins TRBV7-8 and TRBJ2-5; 13 nucleotides line up with TRBD2. CDR1 is SGHVS, CDR2 FQNEAQ, per germline. V dropped 3 bases and J dropped 0; count of bases not matched to a gene: 4. This CDR3 region has 17 residues. The CDR3 region is CASSFLTSGGYQETQYF. The CDR3 DNA reads TGTGCCAGCAGCTTTCTGACTAGCGGGGGGTACCAAGAGACCCAGTACTTC.

The chain combines TRBV2 with TRBJ2-2; the D gene is possibly TRBD2 (5 bases). The V gene lost 2 bases and the J gene lost 3 bases, with 16 bases spanning the gap. The CDR3 is 17 amino acids. Germline V gene lookup returns CDR1 SNHLY and CDR2 FYNNEI. CDR3 bases: TGTGCCAGCAGTGAAAGTTACGGGAAGGACGACACCGGGGAGCTGTTTTTT. Residues: CASSESYGKDDTGELFF.

The chain links TRBV7-3 to TRBJ2-7; 9 bases agree with TRBD1. Germline-derived CDR1 and CDR2 are SGHTA and FQGTGA. The CDR3 is 12 residues long. With V trimmed by 8 bases and J by 9 bases, 8 bases remained unmatched. For the CDR3, the DNA is TGTGCCAGCTCGGACAGGGGAGGGAGGCAGTACTTC. Translation: CASSDRGGRQYF. Looking up the rest from reference TRBV7-3 and TRBJ2-7 gives the full variable domain: GAGVSQTPSNKVTEKGKYVELRCDPISGHTALYWYRQSLGQGPEFLIYFQGTGAADDSGLPNDRFFAVRPEGSVSTLKIQRTERGDSAVYLCASSDRGGRQYFGPGTRLTVT.

The chain is built from TRBV6-2 or TRBV6-3 and TRBJ2-3, with 8 bases identical to TRBD2. Trimming removed 6 bases from V and 0 bases from J; junction bases left unmatched: 11. The CDR3 sequence is 17 residues long. CDR1 is MNHEY, CDR2 SVGEGT, per germline. The CDR3 loop is CASSRRFASGSTDTQYF. CDR3 DNA sequence: TGTGCCAGCAGCCGCCGCTTTGCTAGCGGGAGCACAGATACGCAGTATTTT.

This clone was seen only a few times. V and J are TRBV19 and TRBJ2-2; D uncertain. The CDR3 contains 14 residues. With 4 bases removed from V and 0 bases from J, the gap between germline ends came to 6 bases. Looked up from germline, CDR1 is LNHDA and CDR2 is SQIVND (reference sequence). Written as DNA, the CDR3 is TGTGCCAGTAGTAGGCAGCCGAACACCGGGGAGCTGTTTTTT. Translating it yields CASSRQPNTGELFF.

The chain has TRBV5-5 and TRBJ2-2; D tentatively reads TRBD1 or TRBD2 (6 bases each). The CDR3 runs to 16 residues. Germline CDR1 and CDR2: SGHKS and YYEKEE (reference sequence). V was clipped by 1 base and J by 5 bases, with 15 bases between them. CDR3 sequence (DNA): TGTGCCAGCAGCTTGACCGGGGGCGAGAGGACCGGGGAGCTGTTTTTT. Translating gives CASSLTGGERTGELFF.

The rearrangement uses TRBV5-1 and TRBJ2-2, with D possibly being TRBD1 (5 bases). The CDR3 has 13 residues. V lost 5 bases, J lost 4 bases, and 9 bases lay in between. CDR1 SGHRS and CDR2 YFSETQ come from the germline V gene. The CDR3 sequence: CASSSQGTGELFF. CDR3 sequence (DNA): TGCGCCAGCAGTTCGCAGGGCACCGGGGAGCTGTTTTTT.

J is TRBJ1-2 and V is TRBV5-1, with D perhaps matching TRBD1 (5 bases). CDR1 is SGHRS and CDR2 is YFSETQ in the germline V gene. The CDR3 runs to 13 residues. The germline V and J ends were trimmed by 4 bases and 1 base, with 8 bases remaining between them. The CDR3, as DNA: TGCGCCAGCAGCGGCGACAGTAACTATGGCTACACCTTC. Amino acids: CASSGDSNYGYTF.

CDR3 sequence (DNA): TGTGCCAGCAGTTACTTGTCGCCGACAGTAAGCGAGCAGTACGTC. Protein sequence: CASSYLSPTVSEQYV. J is TRBJ2-7 and V is TRBV6-2 or TRBV6-3; possible D gene TRBD1, 5 bases. Germline CDR1 MNHEY, CDR2 SVGEGT. V lost 1 base, J lost 6 bases, and 16 bases lay in between. This CDR3 contains 15 residues.